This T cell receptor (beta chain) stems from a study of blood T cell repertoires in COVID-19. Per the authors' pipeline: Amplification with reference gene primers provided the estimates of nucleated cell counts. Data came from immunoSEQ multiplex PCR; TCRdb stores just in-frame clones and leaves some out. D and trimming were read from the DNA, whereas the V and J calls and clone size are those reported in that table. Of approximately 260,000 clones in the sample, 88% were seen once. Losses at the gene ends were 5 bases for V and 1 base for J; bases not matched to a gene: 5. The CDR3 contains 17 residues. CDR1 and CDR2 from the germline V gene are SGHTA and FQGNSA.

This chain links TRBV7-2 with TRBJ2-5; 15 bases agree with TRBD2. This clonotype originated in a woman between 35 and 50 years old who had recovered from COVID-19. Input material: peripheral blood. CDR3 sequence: CASSRTSGGAGQETQYF. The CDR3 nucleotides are TGTGCCAGCAGCAGGACTAGCGGGGGGGCCGGCCAAGAGACCCAGTACTTC.